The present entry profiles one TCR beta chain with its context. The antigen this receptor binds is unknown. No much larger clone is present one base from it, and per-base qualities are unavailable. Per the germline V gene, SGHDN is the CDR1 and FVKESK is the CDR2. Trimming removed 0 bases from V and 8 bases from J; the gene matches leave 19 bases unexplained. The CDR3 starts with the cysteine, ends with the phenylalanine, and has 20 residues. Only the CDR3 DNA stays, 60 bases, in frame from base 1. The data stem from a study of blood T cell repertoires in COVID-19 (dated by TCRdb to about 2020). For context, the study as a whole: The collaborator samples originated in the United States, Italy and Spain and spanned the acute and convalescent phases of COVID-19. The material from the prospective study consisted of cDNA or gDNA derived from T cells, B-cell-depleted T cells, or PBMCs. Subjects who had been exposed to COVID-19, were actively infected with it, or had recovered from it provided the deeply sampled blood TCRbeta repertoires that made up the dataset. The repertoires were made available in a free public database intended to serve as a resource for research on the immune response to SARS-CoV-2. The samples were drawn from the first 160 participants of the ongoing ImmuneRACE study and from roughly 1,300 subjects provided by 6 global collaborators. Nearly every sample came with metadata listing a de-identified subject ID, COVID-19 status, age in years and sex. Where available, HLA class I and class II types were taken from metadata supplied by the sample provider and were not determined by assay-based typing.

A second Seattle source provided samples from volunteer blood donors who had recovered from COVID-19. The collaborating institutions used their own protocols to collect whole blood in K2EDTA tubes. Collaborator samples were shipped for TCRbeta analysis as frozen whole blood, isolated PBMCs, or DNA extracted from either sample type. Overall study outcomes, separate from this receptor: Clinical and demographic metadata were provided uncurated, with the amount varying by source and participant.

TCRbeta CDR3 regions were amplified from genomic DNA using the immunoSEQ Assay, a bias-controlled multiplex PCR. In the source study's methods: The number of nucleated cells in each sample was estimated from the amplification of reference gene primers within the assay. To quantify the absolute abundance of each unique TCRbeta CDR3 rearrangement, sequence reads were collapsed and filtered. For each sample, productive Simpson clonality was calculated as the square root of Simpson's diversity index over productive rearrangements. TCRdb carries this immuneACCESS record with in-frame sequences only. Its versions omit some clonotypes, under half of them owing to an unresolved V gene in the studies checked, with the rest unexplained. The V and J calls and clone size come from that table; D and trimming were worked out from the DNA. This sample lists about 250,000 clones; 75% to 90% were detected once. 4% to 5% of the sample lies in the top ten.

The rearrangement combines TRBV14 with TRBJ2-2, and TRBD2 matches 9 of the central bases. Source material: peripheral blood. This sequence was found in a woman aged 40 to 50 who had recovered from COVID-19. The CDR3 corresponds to CASSQDPGLASAGFLGELFF. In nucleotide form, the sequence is TGTGCCAGCAGCCAAGATCCCGGACTAGCGAGTGCGGGTTTTCTGGGGGAGCTGTTTTTT.